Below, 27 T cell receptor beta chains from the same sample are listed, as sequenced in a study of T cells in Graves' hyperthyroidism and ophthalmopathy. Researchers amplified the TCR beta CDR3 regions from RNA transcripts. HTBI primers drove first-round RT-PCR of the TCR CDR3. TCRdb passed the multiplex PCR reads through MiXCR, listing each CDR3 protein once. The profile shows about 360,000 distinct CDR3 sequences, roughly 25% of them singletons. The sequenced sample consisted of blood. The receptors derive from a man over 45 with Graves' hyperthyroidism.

CDR3 loop: CSARDRGSYGYTF. DNA of the CDR3: TGCAGTGCACGGGACAGGGGGTCCTATGGCTACACCTTC. The V gene is TRBV20-1, the J gene TRBJ1-2; TRBD1 matches at 11 bases. Trimming at V came to 6 bases and at J to 4 bases, leaving 4 bases not matched to a gene. The CDR3 consists of 13 residues. CDR1 is DFQATT, CDR2 SNEGSKA, per germline (reference sequence).

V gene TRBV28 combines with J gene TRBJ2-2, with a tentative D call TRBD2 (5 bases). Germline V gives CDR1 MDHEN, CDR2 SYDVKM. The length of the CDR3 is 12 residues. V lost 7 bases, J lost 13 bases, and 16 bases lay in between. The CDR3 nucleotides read TGTGCCAGCACCTCGGCCGGGGTGTCGCTGTTTTTT. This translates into CASTSAGVSLFF.

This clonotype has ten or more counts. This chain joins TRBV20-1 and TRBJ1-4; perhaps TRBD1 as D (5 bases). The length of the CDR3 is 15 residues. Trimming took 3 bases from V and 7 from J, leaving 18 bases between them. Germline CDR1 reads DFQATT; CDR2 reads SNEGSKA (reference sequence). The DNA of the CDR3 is TGCAGTGCTAGCGCCGGGACGGGGAGGGGTGAAAAACTGTTTTTT. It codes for CSASAGTGRGEKLFF.

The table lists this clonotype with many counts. The CDR3 protein is CASSSGLAYYEQYF. The CDR3 DNA reads TGTGCCAGCAGCTCCGGACTAGCGTACTACGAGCAGTACTTC. This rearrangement joins TRBV7-2 to TRBJ2-7; 9 bases are shared with TRBD2. There are 14 residues in the CDR3. The ends lost 4 bases at V and 3 bases at J; junction bases unmatched: 4. From germline, CDR1 is SGHTA and CDR2 FQGNSA.

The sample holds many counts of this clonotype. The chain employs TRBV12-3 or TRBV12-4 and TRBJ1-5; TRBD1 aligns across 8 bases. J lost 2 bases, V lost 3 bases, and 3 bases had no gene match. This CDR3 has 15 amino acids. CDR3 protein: CASSFPGGGNQPQHF. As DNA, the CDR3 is TGTGCCAGCAGTTTCCCAGGGGGCGGCAATCAGCCCCAGCATTTT.

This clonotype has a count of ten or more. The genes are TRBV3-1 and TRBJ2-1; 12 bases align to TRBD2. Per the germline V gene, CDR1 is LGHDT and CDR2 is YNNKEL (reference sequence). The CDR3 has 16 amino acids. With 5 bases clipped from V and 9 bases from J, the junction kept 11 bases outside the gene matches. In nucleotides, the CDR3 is TGTGCCAGCAGCGTGGGACTAGCGGGCTTAGGGACTGAGCAGTTCTTC. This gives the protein CASSVGLAGLGTEQFF.

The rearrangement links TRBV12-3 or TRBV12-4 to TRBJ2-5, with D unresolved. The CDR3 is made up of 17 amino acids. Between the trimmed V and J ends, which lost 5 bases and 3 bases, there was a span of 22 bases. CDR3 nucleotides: TGTGCCAGCAGTCCCGAATTAGGGCCATTTTGGGAAGAGACCCAGTACTTC. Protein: CASSPELGPFWEETQYF.

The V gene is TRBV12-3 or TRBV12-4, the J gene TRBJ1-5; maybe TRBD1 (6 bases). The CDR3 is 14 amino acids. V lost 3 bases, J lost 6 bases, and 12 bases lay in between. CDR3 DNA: TGTGCCAGCAGTTTCAGGGGACCCGTTCAGCCCCAGCATTTT. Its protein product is CASSFRGPVQPQHF.

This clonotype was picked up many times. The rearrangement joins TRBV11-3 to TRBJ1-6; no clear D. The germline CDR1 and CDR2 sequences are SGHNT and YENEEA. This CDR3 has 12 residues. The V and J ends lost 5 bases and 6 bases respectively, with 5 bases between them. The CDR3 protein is CASSAGNSPLHF. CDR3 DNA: TGTGCCAGCAGCGCCGGTAATTCACCCCTCCACTTT.

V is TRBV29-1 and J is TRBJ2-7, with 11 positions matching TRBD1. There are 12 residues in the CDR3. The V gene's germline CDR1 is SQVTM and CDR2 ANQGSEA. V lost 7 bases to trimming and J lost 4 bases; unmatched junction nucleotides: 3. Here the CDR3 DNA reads TGCAGCGCCGGGGACAGGGGGTACGAGCAGTACTTC. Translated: CSAGDRGYEQYF.

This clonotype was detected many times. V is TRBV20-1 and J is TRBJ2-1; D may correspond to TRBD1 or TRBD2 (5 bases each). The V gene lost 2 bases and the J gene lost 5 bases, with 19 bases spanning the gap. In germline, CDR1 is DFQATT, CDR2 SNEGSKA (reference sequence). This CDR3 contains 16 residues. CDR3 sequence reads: CSARYAFRGTNNEQFF. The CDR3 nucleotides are TGCAGTGCTAGATACGCTTTCCGGGGCACCAACAATGAGCAGTTCTTC.

The CDR3 nucleotides are TGTGCCAGCAGGTTGACAGGGGGTAATTTTAATGAAAAACTGTTTTTT. Its protein product is CASRLTGGNFNEKLFF. J is TRBJ1-4 and V is TRBV12-3 or TRBV12-4, with 9 bases lining up with TRBD1. V was pared by 6 bases and J by 4 bases, with 9 bases of the junction left unmatched. This CDR3 is 16 amino acids long.

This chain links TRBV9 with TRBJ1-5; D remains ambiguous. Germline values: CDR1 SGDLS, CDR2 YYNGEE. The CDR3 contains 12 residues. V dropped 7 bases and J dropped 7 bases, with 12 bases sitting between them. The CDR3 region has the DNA TGTGCCAGCGGGGATCTAGGGCAGCCCCAGCATTTT. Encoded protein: CASGDLGQPQHF.

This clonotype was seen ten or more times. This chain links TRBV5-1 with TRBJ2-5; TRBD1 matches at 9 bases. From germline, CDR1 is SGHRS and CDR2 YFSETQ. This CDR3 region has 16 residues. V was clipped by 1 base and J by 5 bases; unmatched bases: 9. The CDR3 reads CASSLTGQGYRETQYF. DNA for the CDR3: TGCGCCAGCAGCTTGACCGGACAGGGGTATCGGGAGACCCAGTACTTC.

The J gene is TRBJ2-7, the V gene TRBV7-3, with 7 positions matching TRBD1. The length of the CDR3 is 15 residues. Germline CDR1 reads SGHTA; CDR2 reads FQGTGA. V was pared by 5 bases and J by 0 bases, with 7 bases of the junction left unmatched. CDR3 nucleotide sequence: TGTGCCAGCAGCAAAGACAGGGAGAGCTCCTACGAGCAGTACTTC. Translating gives CASSKDRESSYEQYF.

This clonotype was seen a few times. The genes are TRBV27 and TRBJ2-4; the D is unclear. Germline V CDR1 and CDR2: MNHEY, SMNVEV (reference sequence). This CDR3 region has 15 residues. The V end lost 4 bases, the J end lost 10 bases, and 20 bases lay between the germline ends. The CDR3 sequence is CASSSITGGLRIQYF. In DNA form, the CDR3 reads TGTGCCAGCAGTTCGATAACGGGCGGATTAAGGATTCAGTACTTC.

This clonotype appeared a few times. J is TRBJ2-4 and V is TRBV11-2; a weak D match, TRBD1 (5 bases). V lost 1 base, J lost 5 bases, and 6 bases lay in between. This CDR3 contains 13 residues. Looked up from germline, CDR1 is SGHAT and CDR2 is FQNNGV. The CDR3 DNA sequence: TGTGCCAGCAGCTTAGGGGGCGAAAACATTCAGTACTTC. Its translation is CASSLGGENIQYF.

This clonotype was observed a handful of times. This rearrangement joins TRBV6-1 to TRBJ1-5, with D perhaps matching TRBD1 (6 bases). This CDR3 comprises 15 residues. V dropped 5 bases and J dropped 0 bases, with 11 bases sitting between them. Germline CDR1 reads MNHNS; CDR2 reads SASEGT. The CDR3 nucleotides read TGTGCCAGCAGTTCCGGACAGAATAGCAATCAGCCCCAGCATTTT. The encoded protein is CASSSGQNSNQPQHF.

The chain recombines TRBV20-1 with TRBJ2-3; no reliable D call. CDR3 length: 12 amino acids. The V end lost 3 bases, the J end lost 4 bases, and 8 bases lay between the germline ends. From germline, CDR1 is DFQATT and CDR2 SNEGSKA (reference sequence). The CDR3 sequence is CSASPAADTQYF. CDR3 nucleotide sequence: TGCAGTGCTAGTCCAGCTGCAGATACGCAGTATTTT.

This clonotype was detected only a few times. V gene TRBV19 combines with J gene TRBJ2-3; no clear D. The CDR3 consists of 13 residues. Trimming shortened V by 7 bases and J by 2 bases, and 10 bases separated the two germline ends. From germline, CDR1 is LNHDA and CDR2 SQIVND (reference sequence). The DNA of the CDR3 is TGTGCCAGTAAAACAGATTACACAGATACGCAGTATTTT. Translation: CASKTDYTDTQYF.

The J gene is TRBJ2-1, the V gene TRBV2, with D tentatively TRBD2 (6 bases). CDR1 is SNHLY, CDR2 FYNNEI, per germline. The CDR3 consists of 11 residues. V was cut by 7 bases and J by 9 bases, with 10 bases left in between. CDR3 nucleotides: TGTGCCAGCATCATGGGGGGTGAGCAGTTCTTC. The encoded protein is CASIMGGEQFF.

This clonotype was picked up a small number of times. The CDR3 DNA sequence: TGTGCCAGCAGCCAACTAGCGGGAGTGGGGGAGACCCAGTACTTC. Amino acid sequence: CASSQLAGVGETQYF. The V call is TRBV14, the J call TRBJ2-5, with 10 bases lining up with TRBD2. Trimming removed 2 bases from V and 5 bases from J; junction bases left unmatched: 5. The CDR3 runs to 15 residues. CDR1 and CDR2 (germline): SGHDN, FVKESK.

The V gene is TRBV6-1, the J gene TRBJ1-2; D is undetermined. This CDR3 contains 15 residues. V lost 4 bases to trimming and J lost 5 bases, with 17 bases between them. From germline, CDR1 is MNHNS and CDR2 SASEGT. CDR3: CASSVRASMEYGYTF. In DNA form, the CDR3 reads TGTGCCAGCAGTGTAAGGGCATCGATGGAGTATGGCTACACCTTC.

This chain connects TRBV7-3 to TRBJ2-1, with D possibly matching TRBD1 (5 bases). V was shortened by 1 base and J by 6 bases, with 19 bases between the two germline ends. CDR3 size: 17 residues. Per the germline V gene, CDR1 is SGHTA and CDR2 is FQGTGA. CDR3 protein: CASSLSSYGRASNEQFF. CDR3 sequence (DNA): TGTGCCAGCAGCTTAAGTAGTTACGGCAGGGCCTCCAATGAGCAGTTCTTC.

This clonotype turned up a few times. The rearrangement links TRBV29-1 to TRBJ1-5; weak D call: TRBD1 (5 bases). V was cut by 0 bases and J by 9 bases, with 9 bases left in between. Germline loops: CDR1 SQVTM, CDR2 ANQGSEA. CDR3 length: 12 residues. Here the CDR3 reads CSVEDRGAPQHF. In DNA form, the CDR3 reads TGCAGCGTTGAAGATCGCGGGGCGCCCCAGCATTTT.

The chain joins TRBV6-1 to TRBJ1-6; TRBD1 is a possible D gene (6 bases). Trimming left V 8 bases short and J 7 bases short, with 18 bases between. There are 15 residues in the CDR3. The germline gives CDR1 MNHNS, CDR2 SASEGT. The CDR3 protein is CASAYGAGANSPLHF. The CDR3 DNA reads TGTGCCAGCGCGTACGGCGCAGGGGCAAATTCACCCCTCCACTTT.

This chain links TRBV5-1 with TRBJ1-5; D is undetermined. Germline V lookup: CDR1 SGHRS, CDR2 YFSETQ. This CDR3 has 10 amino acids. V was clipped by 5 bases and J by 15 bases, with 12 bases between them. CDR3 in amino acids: CASRAARRHF. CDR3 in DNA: TGCGCCAGCAGGGCGGCCAGGCGGCATTTT.